One sample yielded the 26 T cell receptor beta chains listed below, sequenced in a study of response to subunit inactivated influenza vaccine. TCRdb passed the RT-PCR reads through MiXCR, listing each CDR3 protein once. Of approximately 680,000 distinct CDR3 sequences listed, around 14% are singletons. The material sequenced was PBMCs from blood, taken about 12 days after vaccination. The receptors derive from a man between 45 and 60 years old who received an inactivated influenza vaccine.

This clonotype was observed a handful of times. One end of the junction fails to match germline, which may point to a read error. V and J are TRBV15 and TRBJ1-1; D is unclear. CDR1 is LNHNV and CDR2 is YYDKDF in the germline V gene (reference sequence). CDR3 length: 13 amino acids. This CDR3 reads CATSRGVNAEAFF. Here the CDR3 DNA reads TGTGCCACCAGCAGAGGGGTGAACGCTGAAGCTTTCTTT.

This chain connects TRBV7-4 to TRBJ2-5, with D uncertain. Germline V gene sequence: CDR1 SGHVT, CDR2 SQSDAQ. This CDR3 spans 17 amino acids. V lost 1 base, J lost 1 base, and 16 bases lay in between. CDR3 coding DNA: TGTGCCAGCAGCTTAGAACGGTCTACACTTATCCAAGAGACCCAGTACTTC. As protein: CASSLERSTLIQETQYF.

In its sample, this clonotype was seen many times. J is TRBJ2-1 and V is TRBV6-2 or TRBV6-3; 7 bases fit TRBD2. The length of the CDR3 is 14 residues. V was clipped by 8 bases and J by 8 bases; unmatched bases: 12. Germline CDR1 MNHEY, CDR2 SVGEGT. CDR3 DNA sequence: TGTGCCAGCCAGAGACTAGGTGGGAGGGATGAGCAGTTCTTC. Residues: CASQRLGGRDEQFF.

The rearrangement joins TRBV7-9 to TRBJ2-1, with D unresolved. Germline V gene lookup returns CDR1 SEHNR and CDR2 FQNEAQ (reference sequence). The CDR3 spans 15 residues. V shed 5 bases and J shed 5 bases, with 16 bases lying between them. CDR3 coding DNA: TGTGCCAGCAGCCCCAGGCCCTACGGTCACAATGAGCAGTTCTTC. Residues: CASSPRPYGHNEQFF. Combining the CDR3 with reference TRBV7-9 and TRBJ2-1 gives the whole variable domain DTGVSQNPRHKITKRGQNVTFRCDPISEHNRLYWYRQTLGQGPEFLTYFQNEAQLEKSRLLSDRFSAERPKGSFSTLEIQRTEQGDSAMYLCASSPRPYGHNEQFFGPGTRLTVL.

The chain recombines TRBV7-8 with TRBJ1-2, with TRBD1 matching over 7 bases. The CDR3 extends over 13 amino acids. Trimming at V came to 1 base and at J to 12 bases, leaving 8 bases not matched to a gene. Germline V gene data show CDR1 as SGHVS and CDR2 as FQNEAQ. The CDR3 spells CASSLGPGGENTF. The CDR3 DNA reads as TGTGCCAGCAGCTTAGGTCCAGGGGGTGAGAACACCTTC.

This clonotype showed up many times. The chain joins TRBV6-5 to TRBJ2-2; the D gene is possibly TRBD1 (6 bases). The V end lost 4 bases, the J end lost 4 bases, and 7 bases lay between the germline ends. The CDR3 runs 13 residues. CDR1 and CDR2 from the germline V gene are MNHEY and SVGAGI. DNA for the CDR3: TGTGCCAGCAGTTCAGGGGCCACCGGGGAGCTGTTTTTT. The encoded protein is CASSSGATGELFF.

This clonotype was detected only once. The gene calls are TRBV20-1 and TRBJ2-2; 7 nucleotides agree with TRBD1. There are 16 residues in the CDR3. Germline V CDR1 and CDR2: DFQATT, SNEGSKA (reference sequence). After removal of 3 bases from V and 4 bases from J, the junction contained 11 bases not matched to a gene. For the CDR3, the DNA is TGCAGTGCTAGGCGGGTTGGGGACAGATTCACCGGGGAGCTGTTTTTT. Its protein product is CSARRVGDRFTGELFF.

This clonotype was seen a few times. The chain couples TRBV20-1 to TRBJ2-7; D is unclear. The CDR3 contains 15 residues. The V and J ends lost 0 bases and 5 bases respectively, with 17 bases between them. Germline V gene sequence: CDR1 DFQATT, CDR2 SNEGSKA (reference sequence). The CDR3 sequence is CSARDFVSSLNEQYF. The CDR3 nucleotides are TGCAGTGCTAGAGATTTCGTCAGTTCTTTAAACGAGCAGTACTTC.

This clonotype was seen a few times. This chain joins TRBV16 and TRBJ2-7, with 8 nucleotides matching TRBD1. The germline CDR1 and CDR2 sequences are KGHSY and FQNENV. There are 15 residues in the CDR3. V gave up 4 bases and J gave up 3 bases; unmatched junction bases: 8. The CDR3 sequence: CASSPVTGVVYEQYF. CDR3 DNA sequence: TGTGCCAGCAGCCCTGTGACAGGGGTAGTCTACGAGCAGTACTTC.

The chain is built from TRBV12-3 or TRBV12-4 and TRBJ1-2; D remains unclear. The CDR3 totals 13 residues. Trimming removed 2 bases at V and 6 bases at J, with 10 bases between. The CDR3 sequence is CASSLNTGDGYTF. The DNA for the CDR3 is TGTGCCAGCAGTTTAAATACCGGGGATGGCTACACCTTC.

The chain uses TRBV6-5 and TRBJ2-5; 10 nucleotides align to TRBD2. Trimming cost V 2 bases and J 5 bases; bases outside gene matches: 8. Germline-derived CDR1 and CDR2 are MNHEY and SVGAGI. This CDR3 has 16 residues. The CDR3 sequence: CASSYAQTSGPETQYF. CDR3 DNA: TGTGCCAGCAGTTACGCCCAGACTAGCGGGCCGGAGACCCAGTACTTC.

This clonotype occurred many times. CDR3 DNA: TGCAGTGCTCACCGGGACAGGGTCTCAGATACGCAGTATTTT. Its protein is CSAHRDRVSDTQYF. The chain recombines TRBV20-1 with TRBJ2-3; 9 nucleotides align to TRBD1. Germline CDR1 reads DFQATT; CDR2 reads SNEGSKA (reference sequence). The CDR3 length is 14 residues. V dropped 5 bases and J dropped 4; count of bases not matched to a gene: 7.

This clonotype was counted between two and nine times. This sequence joins TRBV24-1 and TRBJ2-5, with 7 nucleotides matching TRBD1. Trimming took 1 base from V and 4 from J; bases not matched to a gene: 8. Germline-derived CDR1 and CDR2 are KGHDR and SFDVKD. The CDR3 is made up of 16 amino acids. DNA for the CDR3: TGTGCCACCAGTGATTTCAGGGCCGAGGGGGCAGAGACCCAGTACTTC. This sequence encodes CATSDFRAEGAETQYF.

This clonotype has a handful of counts. V usage is TRBV11-2 and J usage is TRBJ2-1, with a weak D call TRBD2 (6 bases). The V gene lost 4 bases and the J gene lost 8 bases, with 21 bases spanning the gap. Per the germline V gene, CDR1 is SGHAT and CDR2 is FQNNGV. The CDR3 consists of 16 residues. DNA of the CDR3: TGTGCCAGCAGCTCACTCACTAGCTCACGGCACGATGAGCAGTTCTTC. Its translation: CASSSLTSSRHDEQFF.

The sample holds a few counts of this clonotype. V and J are TRBV12-3 or TRBV12-4 and TRBJ2-2; D perhaps matches TRBD1 (6 bases). The length of the CDR3 is 12 residues. V was pared by 6 bases and J by 13 bases, with 15 bases between. CDR3 DNA sequence: TGTGCCAGCAGATTGGGGGCTTTGGGGCTGTTTTTT. Translated: CASRLGALGLFF.

This clonotype came up a few times. The chain couples TRBV27 to TRBJ2-1; D may correspond to TRBD1 or TRBD2 (6 bases each). This CDR3 spans 16 amino acids. Per germline, CDR1 MNHEY and CDR2 SMNVEV (reference sequence). V lost 1 base and J 4 bases, leaving 14 bases between the germline ends. The CDR3 DNA sequence: TGTGCCAGCAGTTTATTGACTAGTCAGGGGTACAATGAGCAGTTCTTC. Amino acids: CASSLLTSQGYNEQFF.

This clonotype has a count of ten or more. This chain connects TRBV12-3 or TRBV12-4 to TRBJ2-1, with TRBD2 identical over 8 bases. This CDR3 has 16 amino acids. After removal of 3 bases from V and 6 bases from J, the junction contained 10 bases not matched to a gene. CDR3: CASSFPLTSAANEQFF. As DNA, the CDR3 is TGTGCCAGCAGTTTCCCTCTGACTAGCGCGGCCAATGAGCAGTTCTTC.

Only a few counts were recorded for this clonotype. The chain employs TRBV4-3 and TRBJ2-7; D is possibly TRBD2 (5 bases). Germline loops: CDR1 LGHNA, CDR2 YSLEER. This CDR3 is 14 amino acids long. Trimming cost V 1 base and J 5 bases, with 12 bases left between them. The DNA of the CDR3 is TGCGCCAGCAGCCAAGGATTCGGGATCGACGAGCAGTACTTC. This translates into CASSQGFGIDEQYF.

This chain links TRBV15 with TRBJ2-7, with D tentatively TRBD2 (5 bases). Germline values: CDR1 LNHNV, CDR2 YYDKDF (reference sequence). This CDR3 contains 14 residues. Trimming shortened V by 3 bases and J by 0 bases, and 9 bases separated the two germline ends. CDR3 amino acids: CATSRTGSSYEQYF. The CDR3 DNA reads TGTGCCACCAGCAGGACGGGGTCCTCCTACGAGCAGTACTTC.

The V gene is TRBV3-1, the J gene TRBJ1-1; TRBD1 is a possible D gene (5 bases). The CDR3 contains 11 residues. CDR1 and CDR2 from the germline V gene are LGHDT and YNNKEL (reference sequence). Trimming took 9 bases from V and 4 from J, leaving 9 bases between them. The CDR3 DNA is TGTGCCAGTCAGGGCGCCACTGAAGCTTTCTTT. This gives the protein CASQGATEAFF.

This clonotype was observed a few times. The rearrangement links TRBV24-1 to TRBJ2-3; TRBD1 matches at 9 bases. The CDR3 is 18 amino acids. The trim removed 2 bases at V and 2 bases at J, leaving 10 bases unmatched. Germline CDR1 is KGHDR and CDR2 is SFDVKD. CDR3 nucleotides: TGTGCCACCAGTGATTCGCTCCCCCGGGACAGGGACACAGATACGCAGTATTTT. Translated: CATSDSLPRDRDTDTQYF.

The DNA for the CDR3 is TGTGCCAGCAGTAGATTGGCAGGGGGCTTCTACGAGCAGTACTTC. It yields the protein CASSRLAGGFYEQYF. V is TRBV28 and J is TRBJ2-7; 8 bases are a match to TRBD1. V trimming: 5 bases; J trimming: 3 bases; junction bases outside the gene matches: 9. There are 15 residues in the CDR3. Germline CDR1 and CDR2: MDHEN and SYDVKM. Looking up the rest from reference TRBV28 and TRBJ2-7 gives the full variable domain: DVKVTQSSRYLVKRTGEKVFLECVQDMDHENMFWYRQDPGLGLRLIYFSYDVKMKEKGDIPEGYSVSREKKERFSLILESASTNQTSMYLCASSRLAGGFYEQYFGPGTRLTVT.

J is TRBJ2-3 and V is TRBV12-3 or TRBV12-4; D possibly uses TRBD1 or TRBD2 (5 bases each). CDR3 size: 18 residues. V lost 0 bases and J lost 1, with 17 bases in between. The CDR3 bases are TGTGCCAGCAGTTTAGCGAGGGGTAGAAGCGGACGCACAGATACGCAGTATTTT. This translates into CASSLARGRSGRTDTQYF.

The V call is TRBV11-1, the J call TRBJ2-7, with 7 nucleotides matching TRBD2. Trimming at V came to 1 base and at J to 0 bases, leaving 6 bases not matched to a gene. The CDR3 is made up of 16 amino acids. From germline, CDR1 is SGHAT and CDR2 FQDESV (reference sequence). CDR3: CASSLEAGVSSYEQYF. Written as DNA, the CDR3 is TGTGCCAGCAGCTTAGAGGCGGGAGTGAGCTCCTACGAGCAGTACTTC.

This clonotype was recorded at least ten times. The V and J genes are TRBV5-5 and TRBJ2-5; TRBD1 or TRBD2 may be the D gene (5 bases each). The CDR3 spans 14 residues. The V end was cut by 3 bases, the J end by 2 bases, with 11 bases between. Germline V gives CDR1 SGHKS, CDR2 YYEKEE (reference sequence). CDR3 in DNA: TGTGCCAGCAGCTCCGGGACGGCTCAAGAGACCCAGTACTTC. This encodes CASSSGTAQETQYF.

This clonotype was detected once. The CDR3 loop reads CASREPSYEQYF. The CDR3, as DNA: TGTGCCAGCAGAGAGCCCTCCTACGAGCAGTACTTC. The genes are TRBV6-2 or TRBV6-3 and TRBJ2-7; D is unclear. CDR3 length: 12 amino acids. CDR1 is MNHEY and CDR2 is SVGEGT in the germline V gene. V lost 6 bases and J lost 0, with 6 bases in between.